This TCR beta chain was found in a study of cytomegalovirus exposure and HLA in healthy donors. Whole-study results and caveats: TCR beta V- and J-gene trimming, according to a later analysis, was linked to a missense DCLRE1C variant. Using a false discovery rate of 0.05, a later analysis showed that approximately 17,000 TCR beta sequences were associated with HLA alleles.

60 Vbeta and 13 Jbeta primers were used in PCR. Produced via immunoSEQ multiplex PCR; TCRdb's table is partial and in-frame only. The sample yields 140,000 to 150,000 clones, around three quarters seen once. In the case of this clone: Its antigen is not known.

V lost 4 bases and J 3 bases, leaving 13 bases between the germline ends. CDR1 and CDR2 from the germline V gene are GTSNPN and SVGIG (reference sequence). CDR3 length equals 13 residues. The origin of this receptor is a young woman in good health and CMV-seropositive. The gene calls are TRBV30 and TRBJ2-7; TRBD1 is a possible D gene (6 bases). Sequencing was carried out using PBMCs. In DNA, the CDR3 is TGTGCCTGGAACAGGGTGGCCAACTACGAGCAGTACTTC. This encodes CAWNRVANYEQYF. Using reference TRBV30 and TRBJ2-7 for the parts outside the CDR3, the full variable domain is SQTIHQWPATLVQPVGSPLSLECTVEGTSNPNLYWYRQAAGRGLQLLFYSVGIGQISSEVPQNLSASRPQDRQFILSSKKLLLSDSGFYLCAWNRVANYEQYFGPGTRLTVT.